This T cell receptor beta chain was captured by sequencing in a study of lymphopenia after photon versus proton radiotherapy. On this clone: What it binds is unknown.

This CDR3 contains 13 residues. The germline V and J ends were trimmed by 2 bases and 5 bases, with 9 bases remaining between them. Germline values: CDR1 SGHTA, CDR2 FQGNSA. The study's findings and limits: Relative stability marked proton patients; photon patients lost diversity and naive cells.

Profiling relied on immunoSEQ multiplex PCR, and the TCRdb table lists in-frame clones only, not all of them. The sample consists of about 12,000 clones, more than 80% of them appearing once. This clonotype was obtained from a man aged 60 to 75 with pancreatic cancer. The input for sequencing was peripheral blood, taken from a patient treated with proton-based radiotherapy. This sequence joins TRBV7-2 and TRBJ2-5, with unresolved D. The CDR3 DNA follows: TGTGCCAGCAGCTTAACCCGGGTGGAGACCCAGTACTTC. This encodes CASSLTRVETQYF.